Below, one TCR beta chain is given with its context. The antigen remains unidentified. TCRdb recomputed calls from the RT-PCR reads with MiXCR, one row per CDR3 protein. The sample comprises more than 700,000 distinct CDR3 sequences, approximately 21% of which are singletons, and roughly 10% rests with the top ten. These data originate in a study of response to subunit inactivated influenza vaccine. Regarding the study as a whole: New T cells are recruited in small numbers by each seasonal influenza vaccination, according to the authors' suggestion.

CDR3 length equals 14 residues. CDR1 is MNHEY, CDR2 SMNVEV, per germline (reference sequence). V was pared by 6 bases and J by 6 bases, with 5 bases of the junction left unmatched. The origin of this receptor is a man aged 50 to 59 who received an inactivated influenza vaccine. The chain couples TRBV27 to TRBJ2-1; 10 nucleotides agree with TRBD1. The material was PBMCs from blood, obtained around 5 days after vaccination. In nucleotides, the CDR3 is TGTGCCAGCAGATTTGGACAGGGGGTCAATGAGCAGTTCTTC. It codes for CASRFGQGVNEQFF.